This TCR beta chain stems from a study of T cell responses to AZD1222 COVID-19 vaccine. General study results and limits: Following two doses of AZD1222, Spike-specific TCR breadth and depth rose. Nearly half of the spike-specific TCRs reportedly recognize variant regions that carry no mutations. At baseline, just 6 or 7 AZD1222 recipients tested seropositive. There were mostly white British donors and more females than males, and clonal diversity was possibly underestimated.

Some clones are missing from TCRdb's copy, which holds only in-frame ones; the method was immunoSEQ multiplex PCR. The profile covers 110,000 to 150,000 clones, with roughly 90% appearing a single time and roughly 3.1% taken by the ten largest. With V trimmed by 4 bases and J by 4 bases, 7 bases remained unmatched. Germline assignment: CDR1 SGHAT and CDR2 FQNNGV. The CDR3 consists of 15 residues. Points on this clone: Its antigen remains unidentified.

Sequencing used peripheral blood, obtained on day 0 of AZD1222 vaccination. The TCR originated in an adult in good health. V and J are TRBV11-2 and TRBJ2-5, with 9 bases fitting TRBD2. CDR3 coding DNA: TGTGCCAGCAGCTACGGTAGCGGGGGAGGAGAGACCCAGTACTTC. Its translation: CASSYGSGGGETQYF.